These 26 T cell receptor beta chains came from one sample sequenced in a study of CDR3 diversity in severe acne. One entry per CDR3 protein, called by TCRdb with MiXCR from the PCR reads. This table has about 85,000 distinct CDR3 sequences, 48% appearing once. The sample comprised blood. All receptors derive from a male donor in good health, serving as a control.

CDR3 protein: CASTGQGNQPQHF. CDR3 coding DNA: TGTGCCAGCACTGGACAGGGGAACCAGCCCCAGCATTTT. The V and J genes are TRBV2 and TRBJ1-5, with 9 bases identical to TRBD1. CDR1 SNHLY and CDR2 FYNNEI come from the germline V gene. Trimming removed 7 bases from V and 7 bases from J; junction bases left unmatched: 5. The length of the CDR3 is 13 residues.

The rearrangement uses TRBV24-1 and TRBJ2-1; 7 bases match TRBD1. Germline V gene lookup returns CDR1 KGHDR and CDR2 SFDVKD. V was pared by 8 bases and J by 3 bases, with 3 bases of the junction left unmatched. CDR3 size: 13 residues. CDR3 protein: CATNRDSYNEQFF. The CDR3 bases are TGTGCCACCAATCGGGACAGCTACAATGAGCAGTTCTTC.

The V gene is TRBV20-1, the J gene TRBJ2-7; no firm D call. The germline V gene has CDR1 DFQATT and CDR2 SNEGSKA (reference sequence). This CDR3 is 12 amino acids long. The V gene lost 3 bases and the J gene lost 1 base, with 7 bases spanning the gap. This CDR3 is CSARERSYEQYF. In DNA, the CDR3 is TGCAGTGCTAGGGAAAGGTCCTACGAGCAGTACTTC.

This clonotype came up a few times. The chain links TRBV10-3 to TRBJ2-3, with D possibly matching TRBD1 (6 bases). V shed 4 bases and J shed 1 base, with 12 bases lying between them. The CDR3 loop spans 15 amino acids. Per germline, CDR1 ENHRY and CDR2 SYGVKD. Here the CDR3 reads CAISASQGGTDTQYF. CDR3 DNA: TGTGCCATCAGTGCCTCACAGGGAGGCACAGATACGCAGTATTTT.

This clonotype was seen repeatedly, ten times or more. The chain links TRBV20-1 to TRBJ2-7; a weak D match, TRBD1 (6 bases). The germline V gene encodes CDR1 DFQATT and CDR2 SNEGSKA (reference sequence). CDR3 size: 15 residues. V was clipped by 2 bases and J by 2 bases, with 16 bases between them. CDR3 amino acids: CSARNQPGVTYEQYF. CDR3 bases: TGCAGTGCTAGAAATCAGCCAGGGGTAACCTACGAGCAGTACTTC.

The CDR3 DNA reads as TGTGCCAGCAGTGAAGCCGGGACAGGGGAAGGCTACACCTTC. This encodes CASSEAGTGEGYTF. This chain connects TRBV2 to TRBJ1-2; TRBD1 matches 10 bases. The trim removed 0 bases at V and 8 bases at J, leaving 3 bases unmatched. This CDR3 is 14 amino acids long. CDR1 and CDR2 (germline): SNHLY, FYNNEI. Combining the CDR3 with reference TRBV2 and TRBJ1-2 gives the whole variable domain EPEVTQTPSHQVTQMGQEVILRCVPISNHLYFYWYRQILGQKVEFLVSFYNNEISEKSEIFDDQFSVERPDGSNFTLKIRSTKLEDSAMYFCASSEAGTGEGYTFGSGTRLTVV.

The V and J genes are TRBV7-9 and TRBJ2-2; D possibly corresponds to TRBD2 (6 bases). CDR3 length: 14 amino acids. The germline V and J ends were trimmed by 8 bases and 5 bases, with 15 bases remaining between them. CDR1 is SEHNR, CDR2 FQNEAQ, per germline (reference sequence). For the CDR3, the DNA is TGTGCCAGCGTTCCCGGGGGTAGTACCGGGGAGCTGTTTTTT. Translating gives CASVPGGSTGELFF.

This chain links TRBV28 with TRBJ1-2, with 8 bases fitting TRBD1. The CDR3 is made up of 14 amino acids. V lost 3 bases to trimming and J lost 8 bases; unmatched junction nucleotides: 8. Germline V gene lookup returns CDR1 MDHEN and CDR2 SYDVKM. CDR3 loop: CASSLVQGARGYTF. CDR3 in DNA: TGTGCCAGCAGTTTGGTGCAGGGGGCGCGGGGCTACACCTTC.

At least ten counts were recorded for this clonotype. This chain joins TRBV5-4 and TRBJ2-7; the match to TRBD2 covers 7 bases. This CDR3 region has 12 residues. From germline, CDR1 is SGHNT and CDR2 YYREEE (reference sequence). Trimming took 8 bases from V and 3 from J; bases not matched to a gene: 5. CDR3 sequence (DNA): TGTGCCAGGGGGGGGGGGGGCTACGAGCAGTACTTC. Its translation: CARGGGGYEQYF.

This clonotype occurred many times. This sequence joins TRBV19 and TRBJ2-7; TRBD1 matches at 11 bases. Germline CDR1 and CDR2: LNHDA and SQIVND (reference sequence). Trimming cost V 4 bases and J 0 bases; bases outside gene matches: 2. The length of the CDR3 is 15 residues. The CDR3 coding sequence is TGTGCCAGTAGTACCGGGACAGGGGGCTCCTACGAGCAGTACTTC. Residues: CASSTGTGGSYEQYF.

The V call is TRBV7-2, the J call TRBJ2-2; 8 positions match TRBD1. The V gene's germline CDR1 is SGHTA and CDR2 FQGNSA. The CDR3 has 15 amino acids. Trimming removed 8 bases from V and 5 bases from J; junction bases left unmatched: 10. CDR3 in DNA: TGTGCCAGCCTTATCGACAGGGGTAGTACCGGGGAGCTGTTTTTT. This sequence encodes CASLIDRGSTGELFF.

The gene calls are TRBV7-2 and TRBJ1-1; D perhaps matches TRBD1 (6 bases). Germline CDR1 SGHTA, CDR2 FQGNSA. CDR3 length equals 14 residues. Trimming took off 4 bases at V and 6 bases at J, with 15 bases between the two ends. The CDR3 bases are TGTGCCAGCAGCTCAGACAGGAGATCGGCTGAAGCTTTCTTT. Translated: CASSSDRRSAEAFF.

By share of the sample, this clonotype is medium-sized (0.01 to 0.1%). The rearrangement joins TRBV7-6 to TRBJ1-6, with no clear D. The CDR3 is 17 amino acids. The V end was cut by 1 base, the J end by 14 bases, with 24 bases between. CDR1 and CDR2 (germline): SGHVS, FNYEAQ. Written as DNA, the CDR3 is TGTGCCAGCAGCTTAGTTTATAAGGCCACCGACTTCGACACCCTCCACTTT. Protein sequence: CASSLVYKATDFDTLHF.

The chain combines TRBV2 with TRBJ1-2; D possibly corresponds to TRBD1 (6 bases). This CDR3 has 12 residues. Germline values: CDR1 SNHLY, CDR2 FYNNEI. Deletions cut 8 bases from V and 4 bases from J, with 11 bases between. The CDR3 spells CASGGAVYGYTF. CDR3 nucleotide sequence: TGTGCCAGCGGGGGGGCAGTCTATGGCTACACCTTC.

This clonotype is labeled medium-sized. The chain links TRBV6-4 to TRBJ2-3; D remains ambiguous. Trimming took 3 bases from V and 4 from J, leaving 11 bases between them. CDR1 MRHNA and CDR2 SNTAGT come from the germline V gene. CDR3 length: 14 residues. The CDR3: CASSENSGSDTQYF. The CDR3 DNA reads TGTGCCAGCAGTGAAAATTCCGGATCAGATACGCAGTATTTT.

This clonotype showed up just a few times. This chain uses TRBV5-1 with TRBJ1-4; D is undetermined. The CDR3 length is 15 residues. With 4 bases removed from V and 9 bases from J, the gap between germline ends came to 19 bases. Germline CDR1 SGHRS, CDR2 YFSETQ. In DNA, the CDR3 is TGCGCCAGCAGCAACTCCGGGAAAAAAAAAAAAAAACTGTTTTTT. Encoded protein: CASSNSGKKKKKLFF.

In its sample, this clonotype was seen many times. V gene TRBV4-1 combines with J gene TRBJ2-3, with D tentatively TRBD2 (6 bases). This CDR3 region has 15 residues. The germline gives CDR1 MGHRA, CDR2 YSYEKL. Trimming took off 11 bases at V and 0 bases at J, with 18 bases between the two ends. The CDR3 coding sequence is TGCGCCTCCTCAGGAGGGACGACTAGCACAGATACGCAGTATTTT. It codes for CASSGGTTSTDTQYF.

Turning to this clonotype: At one end, the junction sequence differs from germline, possibly due to a read error. The chain carries TRBV10-1 and TRBJ1-1; D is unclear. The CDR3 contains 20 residues. The germline gives CDR1 WNHNN, CDR2 SYGVQD (reference sequence). The DNA of the CDR3 is TGTGCCAGCAGTTACTACACGGAGAGAGGGCACCCCTTTGATTTCACTGAAGCTTTCTTT. It is translated as CASSYYTERGHPFDFTEAFF.

This rearrangement joins TRBV20-1 to TRBJ1-2, with D maybe TRBD1 (6 bases). Germline V gene lookup returns CDR1 DFQATT and CDR2 SNEGSKA (reference sequence). The V end lost 6 bases, the J end lost 8 bases, and 10 bases lay between the germline ends. CDR3 length equals 10 residues. CDR3 in DNA: TGCAGTGCGGGGGCGGGGGGCTACACCTTC. The encoded protein is CSAGAGGYTF.

J is TRBJ2-1 and V is TRBV15; 14 bases map to TRBD2. After removal of 3 bases from V and 3 bases from J, the junction contained 7 bases not matched to a gene. This CDR3 is built from 18 residues. Germline loops: CDR1 LNHNV, CDR2 YYDKDF (reference sequence). DNA of the CDR3: TGTGCCACCAGCAGCACTACGGGACTAGCGGGAGACTACAATGAGCAGTTCTTC. It yields the protein CATSSTTGLAGDYNEQFF.

This clonotype was counted between two and nine times. The V call is TRBV6-5, the J call TRBJ1-2; 8 bases match TRBD1. Germline V gene lookup returns CDR1 MNHEY and CDR2 SVGAGI. This CDR3 is 12 amino acids long. J gave up 7 bases and V 6 bases, and 4 bases lay outside the gene matches. This CDR3 is CASSPRGLGYTF. The CDR3 DNA is TGTGCCAGCAGCCCCAGGGGGCTTGGCTACACCTTC.

V is TRBV7-2 and J is TRBJ1-3; D remains ambiguous. The CDR3 runs to 13 residues. The V end lost 7 bases, the J end lost 2 bases, and 9 bases lay between the germline ends. Germline CDR1 reads SGHTA; CDR2 reads FQGNSA. The CDR3 here is CASKGRPGNTIYF. The DNA of the CDR3 is TGTGCCAGCAAAGGGCGCCCTGGAAACACCATATATTTT.

V gene TRBV7-6 combines with J gene TRBJ2-6, with D hard to call. Looked up from germline, CDR1 is SGHVS and CDR2 is FNYEAQ. The CDR3 totals 18 residues. Trimming took off 1 base at V and 0 bases at J, with 13 bases between the two ends. This CDR3 reads CASSLVLGSISGANVLTF. The CDR3 nucleotides are TGTGCCAGCAGCTTAGTTTTAGGTTCGATCTCTGGGGCCAACGTCCTGACTTTC.

The chain recombines TRBV29-1 with TRBJ1-2; D is uncertain. The CDR3 has 14 amino acids. Between the trimmed V and J ends, which lost 2 bases and 0 bases, there was a span of 10 bases. The germline CDR1 and CDR2 sequences are SQVTM and ANQGSEA. This CDR3 is CSVESPSANYGYTF. CDR3 bases: TGCAGCGTTGAAAGTCCCTCAGCTAACTATGGCTACACCTTC.

The table lists this clonotype with a few counts. The chain joins TRBV7-9 to TRBJ2-5; D possibly uses TRBD1 or TRBD2 (5 bases each). CDR3 length: 14 residues. Trimming took off 5 bases at V and 1 base at J, with 11 bases between the two ends. Germline V CDR1 and CDR2: SEHNR, FQNEAQ (reference sequence). CDR3 in DNA: TGTGCCAGCAGCCCTGGGACGACCCAAGAGACCCAGTACTTC. Its translation is CASSPGTTQETQYF.

The chain links TRBV6-1 to TRBJ1-3; D not certain. The germline V and J ends were trimmed by 6 bases and 3 bases, with 15 bases remaining between them. The germline CDR1 and CDR2 sequences are MNHNS and SASEGT. CDR3 length: 15 amino acids. The CDR3 sequence: CASRGVGRGGNTIYF. DNA for the CDR3: TGTGCCAGCAGGGGCGTAGGGCGCGGTGGAAACACCATATATTTT.